This entry lists 32 T cell receptor beta chains sequenced from one sample in a study of patients and donors after allogeneic stem cell transplantation. A single record per CDR3 protein comes from TCRdb applying MiXCR to the RT-PCR reads. This table has hundreds of thousands of distinct CDR3 sequences, 16% appearing once. The sample taken for sequencing was blood, either unsorted or a sorted T cell fraction (not recorded which). The receptors were sampled from a human donor who was either an allogeneic HSCT recipient or a stem cell or donor lymphocyte infusion donor (not recorded which). It is not recorded whose cells these are; they may come from a transplant donor.

V and J are TRBV11-2 and TRBJ2-3, with TRBD2 matching 7 bases. CDR3 size: 14 residues. Germline CDR1 reads SGHAT; CDR2 reads FQNNGV. V dropped 4 bases and J dropped 2; count of bases not matched to a gene: 3. CDR3 bases: TGTGCCAGCAGCTACGGGGGGAACACAGATACGCAGTATTTT. Its translation: CASSYGGNTDTQYF.

The chain couples TRBV2 to TRBJ1-2, with 7 positions matching TRBD1. The CDR3 is 13 amino acids. V dropped 6 bases and J dropped 8; count of bases not matched to a gene: 9. CDR1 is SNHLY, CDR2 FYNNEI, per germline. The CDR3 is CASSRQGSKGYTF. The DNA of the CDR3 is TGTGCCAGCAGCCGACAGGGATCGAAAGGCTACACCTTC.

The rearrangement joins TRBV5-1 to TRBJ2-1; 9 bases align to TRBD2. The ends lost 0 bases at V and 12 bases at J; junction bases unmatched: 10. Germline assignment: CDR1 SGHRS and CDR2 YFSETQ. This CDR3 has 15 amino acids. For the CDR3, the DNA is TGCGCCAGCAGCTTGGGAGGGGCTAGCGGGGCATGGCAGTTCTTC. Amino acid sequence: CASSLGGASGAWQFF.

This chain connects TRBV27 to TRBJ2-3; D is ambiguous. The CDR3 totals 11 residues. From germline, CDR1 is MNHEY and CDR2 SMNVEV (reference sequence). Trimming shortened V by 5 bases and J by 4 bases, and 4 bases separated the two germline ends. CDR3 coding DNA: TGTGCCAGCAGTAAATCAGATACGCAGTATTTT. This sequence encodes CASSKSDTQYF.

In its sample, this clonotype was seen a few times. The rearrangement uses TRBV20-1 and TRBJ2-7; 8 nucleotides align to TRBD2. The germline gives CDR1 DFQATT, CDR2 SNEGSKA (reference sequence). V lost 7 bases, J lost 3 bases, and 11 bases stayed unmatched. The CDR3 totals 14 residues. The CDR3: CSGGAGGRGYEQYF. Here the CDR3 DNA reads TGCAGTGGGGGGGCGGGAGGTCGTGGCTACGAGCAGTACTTC.

As to this clonotype: At one end, the junction sequence differs from germline, possibly due to a read error. This chain links TRBV9 with TRBJ1-5, with a tentative D call TRBD1 (5 bases). There are 14 residues in the CDR3. Germline V CDR1 and CDR2: SGDLS, YYNGEE. CDR3: CASSVGVNNHPQHF. For the CDR3, the DNA is TGTGCCAGCAGCGTGGGGGTTAACAATCATCCCCAGCATTTT.

In its sample, this clonotype was seen a few times. This rearrangement joins TRBV11-2 to TRBJ2-7; 14 bases align to TRBD2. CDR3 length: 15 residues. Trimming at V came to 4 bases and at J to 5 bases, leaving 4 bases not matched to a gene. Germline loops: CDR1 SGHAT, CDR2 FQNNGV. In DNA form, the CDR3 reads TGTGCCAGCAGCTCGACTAGCGGGAGGGCTCACGAGCAGTACTTC. Protein: CASSSTSGRAHEQYF.

Many counts were recorded for this clonotype. This chain joins TRBV21-1 and TRBJ2-3; the table's D call, TRBD1, has no DNA check behind it. TRBV21-1 is reported as a pseudogene. The CDR3 runs 17 residues. The DNA for the CDR3 is TGTGCCAGCAGCAAAGCGAACAGGTCCTCTAGCACAGATACGCAGTATTTT. Translation: CASSKANRSSSTDTQYF.

This rearrangement joins TRBV4-1 to TRBJ1-4; D is uncertain. Germline V gene sequence: CDR1 MGHRA, CDR2 YSYEKL. The ends were cut back, 4 bases at V and 0 bases at J, with 12 bases in the middle. This CDR3 comprises 16 residues. The CDR3 loop reads CASSPAIKPTNEKLFF. The CDR3 DNA is TGCGCCAGCAGCCCCGCAATTAAGCCAACTAATGAAAAACTGTTTTTT.

The CDR3 protein is CSARGDGFNQPQHF. CDR3 DNA sequence: TGCAGTGCTAGGGGGGACGGCTTCAATCAGCCCCAGCATTTT. The genes are TRBV20-1 and TRBJ1-5; tentatively, D is TRBD1 (5 bases). From germline, CDR1 is DFQATT and CDR2 SNEGSKA (reference sequence). The V end lost 3 bases, the J end lost 3 bases, and 12 bases lay between the germline ends. The CDR3 extends over 14 amino acids.

This chain links TRBV4-1 with TRBJ1-2, with 10 bases lining up with TRBD1. V trimming: 4 bases; J trimming: 5 bases; junction bases outside the gene matches: 13. This CDR3 spans 17 amino acids. CDR1 MGHRA and CDR2 YSYEKL come from the germline V gene. CDR3: CASSPPSPRQGAYGYTF. In DNA, the CDR3 is TGCGCCAGCAGCCCACCTTCTCCTAGACAGGGGGCGTATGGCTACACCTTC.

V usage is TRBV6-1 and J usage is TRBJ1-6; D gene unclear. Looked up from germline, CDR1 is MNHNS and CDR2 is SASEGT. This CDR3 has 19 residues. The V gene lost 6 bases and the J gene lost 0 bases, with 21 bases spanning the gap. The DNA of the CDR3 is TGTGCCAGCAGCTGGTACCCGAACCTGAGGAGCTCCTATAATTCACCCCTCCACTTT. Its translation is CASSWYPNLRSSYNSPLHF.

The chain recombines TRBV24-1 with TRBJ2-3, with D perhaps given as TRBD1 or TRBD2 (5 bases each). This CDR3 has 15 amino acids. Per the germline V gene, CDR1 is KGHDR and CDR2 is SFDVKD. Trimming took off 5 bases at V and 2 bases at J, with 13 bases between the two ends. CDR3 DNA sequence: TGTGCCACCAGTGCCGGGGCGATTAACACAGATACGCAGTATTTT. Residues: CATSAGAINTDTQYF.

This clonotype was counted between two and nine times. The gene calls are TRBV20-1 and TRBJ1-2, with 9 bases aligning to TRBD1. CDR3 size: 14 residues. Looked up from germline, CDR1 is DFQATT and CDR2 is SNEGSKA (reference sequence). CDR3 DNA sequence: TGCAGAATCTTCACAGGGGGCTTAGGCTATGGCTACACCTTC. It is translated as CRIFTGGLGYGYTF.

This clonotype occurred many times. CDR3 sequence (DNA): TGTGCCAGCAGCTTAGATGGCCGTTGGACAGATACGCAGTATTTT. Translated: CASSLDGRWTDTQYF. The J gene is TRBJ2-3, the V gene TRBV7-2, with D unresolved. The germline V and J ends were trimmed by 1 base and 3 bases, with 11 bases remaining between them. Germline CDR1 and CDR2: SGHTA and FQGNSA. This CDR3 is built from 15 residues.

The chain has TRBV30 and TRBJ2-3, with D unresolved. Germline CDR1 GTSNPN, CDR2 SVGIG (reference sequence). Deletions cut 0 bases from V and 4 bases from J, with 8 bases between. This CDR3 spans 13 amino acids. In nucleotides, the CDR3 is TGTGCCTGGAGTGTAAGGCCGGCAGATACGCAGTATTTT. Translated, it gives CAWSVRPADTQYF.

The chain combines TRBV4-1 with TRBJ2-3; 12 nucleotides agree with TRBD2. Trimming removed 3 bases from V and 4 bases from J; junction bases left unmatched: 14. CDR1 and CDR2 (germline): MGHRA, YSYEKL. This CDR3 comprises 19 residues. Here the CDR3 DNA reads TGCGCCAGCAGCCAGGGCCCTCAAATGACTAGCGGGAGTGCAGATACGCAGTATTTT. Translated, it gives CASSQGPQMTSGSADTQYF.

V gene TRBV12-3 or TRBV12-4 combines with J gene TRBJ2-1; weak D call: TRBD1 (6 bases). The CDR3 consists of 15 residues. V lost 5 bases and J 4 bases, leaving 15 bases between the germline ends. The CDR3 region has the DNA TGTGCCAGCAGTGGGGCTAGGGGGATATACAATGAGCAGTTCTTC. This translates into CASSGARGIYNEQFF.

This chain connects TRBV7-2 to TRBJ1-1; D is unresolved. Germline assignment: CDR1 SGHTA and CDR2 FQGNSA. The CDR3 contains 15 residues. V was cut by 1 base and J by 3 bases, with 12 bases left in between. CDR3: CASSLEVWADTEAFF. In DNA, the CDR3 is TGTGCCAGCAGCTTAGAAGTGTGGGCGGACACTGAAGCTTTCTTT. The variable domain in full, with the rest retrieved from reference TRBV7-2 and TRBJ1-1, is GAGVSQSPSNKVTEKGKDVELRCDPISGHTALYWYRQSLGQGLEFLIYFQGNSAPDKSGLPSDRFSAERTGGSVSTLTIQRTQQEDSAVYLCASSLEVWADTEAFFGQGTRLTVV.

This clonotype was recorded a few times. This chain joins TRBV21-1 and TRBJ2-2; the table assigns TRBD2, which was not confirmed against the DNA. TRBV21-1 is noted as a pseudogene. The CDR3 has 16 residues. CDR3 coding DNA: TGTGCCAGCAGCAAAGCCAGCGGGGTTAACACCGGGGAGCTGTTTTTT. Translation gives CASSKASGVNTGELFF.

The genes are TRBV24-1 and TRBJ2-2; 10 nucleotides agree with TRBD1. J gave up 2 bases and V 9 bases, and 2 bases lay outside the gene matches. The CDR3 is 14 amino acids. Germline CDR1 KGHDR, CDR2 SFDVKD. DNA of the CDR3: TGTGCCACCGGGGACAGGGGTAACACCGGGGAGCTGTTTTTT. It is translated as CATGDRGNTGELFF.

This clonotype was picked up a small number of times. The chain recombines TRBV20-1 with TRBJ2-3; the match to TRBD2 covers 9 bases. Germline CDR1 and CDR2: DFQATT and SNEGSKA (reference sequence). The CDR3 totals 18 residues. V dropped 0 bases and J dropped 0; count of bases not matched to a gene: 10. CDR3 sequence reads: CSARDRGLAGTSTDTQYF. CDR3 bases: TGCAGTGCTAGAGATCGCGGCCTAGCGGGGACTAGCACAGATACGCAGTATTTT.

V is TRBV5-1 and J is TRBJ2-7; no clear D. Trimming removed 0 bases from V and 4 bases from J, with 8 bases in between. CDR3 length: 13 amino acids. Germline loops: CDR1 SGHRS, CDR2 YFSETQ. The CDR3 coding sequence is TGCGCCAGCAGCTTGGAGCAATTTTACGAGCAGTACTTC. Translating it yields CASSLEQFYEQYF.

A word on this clonotype: The junction shows a germline mismatch at one end, possibly a read error. The V and J genes are TRBV29-1 and TRBJ2-1; 9 bases match TRBD2. The CDR3 runs 15 residues. Germline lookup yields CDR1 SQVTM and CDR2 ANQGSEA. DNA for the CDR3: TGCAGCGTTGAAAAAGCGGGAGGATCCTACAATGAGCAGTTCTTT. Protein: CSVEKAGGSYNEQFF.

This clonotype was found a few times. DNA for the CDR3: TGTGCCAGCAGTGGACTAGCCTATACCTACGAGCAGTACTTC. Translated, it gives CASSGLAYTYEQYF. The chain couples TRBV7-9 to TRBJ2-7; 8 bases map to TRBD2. V shed 6 bases and J 2 bases; nucleotides not matched to a gene: 6. The CDR3 is made up of 14 amino acids. The V gene's germline CDR1 is SEHNR and CDR2 FQNEAQ (reference sequence).

This clonotype showed up many times. The V gene is TRBV6-5, the J gene TRBJ1-1, with D unclear. The CDR3 sequence is 15 residues long. From germline, CDR1 is MNHEY and CDR2 SVGAGI. The V gene lost 1 base and the J gene lost 5 bases, with 14 bases spanning the gap. The CDR3 is CASSYLVGMGTEAFF. CDR3 DNA: TGTGCCAGCAGTTACTTAGTCGGGATGGGGACTGAAGCTTTCTTT.

This clonotype was seen only a few times. The V gene is TRBV7-2, the J gene TRBJ1-2; TRBD1 agrees at 8 bases. The V segment lost 5 bases and the J segment 3 bases; nucleotides outside the gene matches: 8. Germline CDR1 is SGHTA and CDR2 is FQGNSA. This CDR3 spans 15 amino acids. CDR3 sequence reads: CASSLPRTGYYGYTF. Written as DNA, the CDR3 is TGTGCCAGCAGCCTCCCTCGGACAGGGTACTATGGCTACACCTTC.

The chain combines TRBV6-2 or TRBV6-3 with TRBJ2-4, with 7 nucleotides matching TRBD2. Trimming took 5 bases from V and 0 from J; bases not matched to a gene: 19. The CDR3 extends over 20 amino acids. Germline CDR1 and CDR2: MNHEY and SVGEGT. The CDR3 loop reads CASSPRPTLGRVQAKNIQYF. The CDR3 nucleotides are TGTGCCAGCAGTCCTCGACCTACCCTGGGGAGGGTTCAAGCCAAAAACATTCAGTACTTC.

This clonotype was recorded at least ten times. The chain carries TRBV3-1 and TRBJ1-2; a possible D gene is TRBD1 (6 bases). The CDR3 sequence is 16 residues long. The germline V and J ends were trimmed by 3 bases and 7 bases, with 21 bases remaining between them. Germline V gene data show CDR1 as LGHDT and CDR2 as YNNKEL (reference sequence). CDR3 amino acids: CASSHSELRGRAGYTF. In nucleotides, the CDR3 is TGTGCCAGCAGCCATTCTGAGCTTCGGGGGCGGGCTGGCTACACCTTC.

The gene calls are TRBV5-1 and TRBJ1-3, with D possibly matching TRBD1 (6 bases). Trimming removed 0 bases from V and 0 bases from J, with 22 bases in between. This CDR3 comprises 20 residues. Germline lookup yields CDR1 SGHRS and CDR2 YFSETQ. The CDR3 coding sequence is TGCGCCAGCAGCTTGGGGGCCGGGACACTAAGCACAGTCTCTGGAAACACCATATATTTT. Amino acid sequence: CASSLGAGTLSTVSGNTIYF.

This clonotype was seen repeatedly, ten times or more. The rearrangement links TRBV12-3 or TRBV12-4 to TRBJ2-1, with D tentatively TRBD2 (6 bases). Deletions cut 6 bases from V and 0 bases from J, with 15 bases between. This CDR3 contains 16 residues. The CDR3 sequence: CASRTHSGRSYNEQFF. The CDR3, as DNA: TGTGCCAGCAGGACCCACAGCGGGCGCTCCTACAATGAGCAGTTCTTC.

This chain links TRBV7-6 with TRBJ2-7, with a possible D match to TRBD1 (5 bases). In germline, CDR1 is SGHVS, CDR2 FNYEAQ. The V gene lost 4 bases and the J gene lost 5 bases, with 15 bases spanning the gap. This CDR3 contains 14 residues. The CDR3 sequence is CASSSTVLLHEQYF. The CDR3 DNA is TGTGCCAGCAGCTCGACAGTTCTCCTACACGAGCAGTACTTC.